These 5 T cell receptor beta chains originate from one sample sequenced in a study of blood T cell repertoires in COVID-19. Measured with immunoSEQ multiplex PCR; TCRdb has only the in-frame clones, and not every one. The top ten hold 5.5% to 8% of the sample, which has around 150,000 clones, around 80% seen once. Sequenced material: peripheral blood. The receptors stem from a human donor in a cohort sampled during active COVID-19.

The chain is built from TRBV11-2 and TRBJ1-2; D unclear. Trimming took 5 bases from V and 7 from J, leaving 14 bases between them. CDR3 length: 13 amino acids. Per the germline V gene, CDR1 is SGHAT and CDR2 is FQNNGV. The CDR3 region is CASSTSPAAGYTF. The CDR3 DNA sequence: TGTGCCAGCAGCACATCCCCGGCGGCTGGCTACACCTTC.

The V call is TRBV7-8, the J call TRBJ1-2; 7 positions match TRBD1. CDR3 length equals 15 residues. V dropped 5 bases and J dropped 6; count of bases not matched to a gene: 12. Germline CDR1 reads SGHVS; CDR2 reads FQNEAQ. CDR3 DNA sequence: TGTGCCAGCAGCGTAAGGGACAGAGACTTCAATGGCTACACCTTC. Its translation is CASSVRDRDFNGYTF.

This chain uses TRBV5-6 with TRBJ1-6; D possibly corresponds to TRBD1 (6 bases). The CDR3 covers 15 residues. Trimming took 4 bases from V and 8 from J, leaving 16 bases between them. In germline, CDR1 is SGHDT, CDR2 YYEEEE. CDR3 nucleotides: TGTGCCAGCAGCACCAGGGGATCGGTTGATTCACCCCTCCACTTT. Its protein product is CASSTRGSVDSPLHF.

The CDR3 loop is CASTLSELRGGVRYNEQFF. CDR3 sequence (DNA): TGTGCCAGCACCCTTAGCGAATTGCGGGGGGGGGTTAGATACAATGAGCAGTTCTTC. The V call is TRBV7-8, the J call TRBJ2-1; TRBD2 aligns across 9 bases. CDR1 is SGHVS and CDR2 is FQNEAQ in the germline V gene. CDR3 length equals 19 residues. V dropped 7 bases and J dropped 4; count of bases not matched to a gene: 20.

V gene TRBV15 combines with J gene TRBJ2-7; 8 bases line up with TRBD1. There are 14 residues in the CDR3. J was trimmed by 2 bases and V by 3 bases; bases with no gene match: 3. Germline CDR1 LNHNV, CDR2 YYDKDF (reference sequence). CDR3 sequence: CATSRDRAAYEQYF. CDR3 in DNA: TGTGCCACCAGCAGGGACAGGGCGGCCTACGAGCAGTACTTC.